The present TCR beta chain was sequenced within a study of naive and memory T cell subsets. This clonotype was seen ten or more times. Its antigen remains unidentified. Blood and skin TCR RNA was reverse transcribed with alpha and beta constant primers. Each CDR3 protein is one row after TCRdb ran MiXCR on the UMI-ligation and nested PCR reads. The sample yields around 20,000 distinct CDR3 sequences, more than 9% seen once. Treatment indicated: skin biopsy from PPD injection site in Mantoux-positive individual. Reverse transcription used DNase-treated unsorted total RNA, aiming for roughly 1 to 1000 ng. Biopsied sites were PPD injections in people with a positive Mantoux test. The study, taken as a whole, reports: Reportedly, tuberculin skin test sites gave far more TCRs than other biopsies.

The TCR comes from an adult in good health. The sequencing here drew on skin, taken from a tuberculin skin test site.

The CDR3 sequence is CSARAANTGELFF. Written as DNA, the CDR3 is TGCAGTGCTAGGGCAGCGAACACCGGGGAGCTGTTTTTT. The V gene is TRBV20-1, the J gene TRBJ2-2; D gene uncertain. The CDR3 consists of 13 residues. V dropped 3 bases and J dropped 0 bases, with 5 bases sitting between them. CDR1 is DFQATT and CDR2 is SNEGSKA in the germline V gene (reference sequence).